This T cell receptor (beta chain) was sequenced in a study of blood T cell repertoires in COVID-19. The wider study: COVID-19 samples, acute and convalescent, were from the United States, Italy and Spain.

This table comes from immunoSEQ multiplex PCR, and its TCRdb copy is limited to in-frame clones, with some not included. The table includes 160,000 or so clones, 75% to 85% detected once. Material: peripheral blood. The TCR originated in a human donor in a cohort sampled during active COVID-19.

In DNA, the CDR3 is TGTGCCAGCAGGGTAAGGGGGAGGGATAGGGTTTACGAGCAGTACTTC. This gives the protein CASRVRGRDRVYEQYF. This chain links TRBV5-6 with TRBJ2-7; tentative D call: TRBD2 (7 bases). Germline CDR1 and CDR2: SGHDT and YYEEEE. The CDR3 covers 16 residues. V was trimmed by 5 bases and J by 4 bases, leaving 22 bases between them.